Sequencing of this T cell receptor (beta chain) was carried out in a study of T cell responses to AZD1222 COVID-19 vaccine. The protocol was immunoSEQ multiplex PCR, while the TCRdb copy is restricted to in-frame clones and leaves out a portion. The sample yields about 120,000 clones, 80% to 90% seen once. With 4 bases removed from V and 4 bases from J, the gap between germline ends came to 14 bases. Germline V gives CDR1 LGHNA, CDR2 YSLEER. The CDR3 runs 15 residues. This clone has just one count. The chain is built from TRBV4-3 and TRBJ1-3; possibly TRBD1 for D (6 bases). The receptor's source is an adult in good health. This specimen was peripheral blood, taken on day 0 of AZD1222 vaccination. This chain's CDR3 is CASSPRPGAGNTIYF. The CDR3 DNA follows: TGCGCCAGCAGCCCCCGACCGGGGGCCGGAAACACCATATATTTT.